This T cell receptor (beta chain) was obtained from a study of blood T cell repertoires in COVID-19. As for the study in general: Samples representing acute and convalescent COVID-19 were sourced from the United States, Italy and Spain.

Profiled with immunoSEQ multiplex PCR; TCRdb holds only in-frame clones, not every one. The sample carries about 500,000 clones, around 90% recorded once. Individuals drawn from 24 US areas were about 18 to 100 years old. V lost 2 bases and J 8 bases, leaving 13 bases between the germline ends. The CDR3 has 15 residues. Germline V gives CDR1 SNHLY, CDR2 FYNNEI. This sequence was found in a woman younger than 35 who had recovered from COVID-19. The sequenced sample consisted of PBMCs or T cells enriched from blood (not recorded which). The gene calls are TRBV2 and TRBJ1-6, with D maybe TRBD1 (5 bases). The CDR3 region has the DNA TGTGCCAGCAGTGAAATTGGTAGGGGTGATTCACCCCTCCACTTT. It encodes CASSEIGRGDSPLHF.